Sequencing of this T cell receptor (beta chain) was carried out in a study of post-analysis software for immune sequencing data. Overall study: Disease courses included relapsing-remitting, secondary progressive and progressive-relapsing multiple sclerosis.

TCR beta libraries were prepared from cDNA with unique molecular identifiers. From approximately 0.95 to 9.8 million T cells, roughly 540,000 cDNA molecules were obtained. TCRdb recomputed calls from the PCR reads with MiXCR, one row per CDR3 protein. The sample has hundreds of thousands of distinct CDR3 sequences, 44% seen once; the top ten hold over 1.5%. Regarding the study as a whole: Controls' normalized Chao1 diversity significantly exceeded that of multiple sclerosis patients.

As to this clonotype: What it binds is not known.

This TCR came from a girl between 5 and 17 years old with multiple sclerosis. Input material: blood.

The CDR3 sequence is CASKRQGNYGYTF. The DNA of the CDR3 is TGTGCCAGCAAGAGGCAGGGGAACTATGGCTACACCTTC. This chain joins TRBV6-6 and TRBJ1-2; D is perhaps TRBD1 (6 bases). The germline V and J ends were trimmed by 7 bases and 2 bases, with 11 bases remaining between them. From germline, CDR1 is MNHNY and CDR2 SVGAGI (reference sequence). The CDR3 consists of 13 residues.